The source of this TCR beta chain is a study of blood T cell repertoires in COVID-19. TCRdb keeps only in-frame clones here, not all; method: immunoSEQ multiplex PCR. In the table there are over 150,000 clones, 80% to 90% of which are singletons. Trimming at V came to 0 bases and at J to 3 bases, leaving 7 bases not matched to a gene. This CDR3 has 16 amino acids. The germline V gene has CDR1 LNHDA and CDR2 SQIVND (reference sequence). Material: peripheral blood. This TCR was sampled from a woman older than 75 with COVID-19, enrolled during active disease. The V call is TRBV19, the J call TRBJ1-2; 7 bases align to TRBD1. The CDR3 loop is CASSIDLRGLDYGYTF. In DNA, the CDR3 is TGTGCCAGTAGTATAGATCTGAGGGGGCTCGACTATGGCTACACCTTC.